A single sample gave rise to the 23 T cell receptor beta chains below, sequenced in a study of T cells in localized non-small cell lung cancer. Assay used: immunoSEQ multiplex PCR; TCRdb lists only in-frame clones, some missing. Of some 52,000 clones listed, roughly 80% were seen once; the top ten hold roughly 4%. Sequences were derived from PBMCs, sampled before any cancer treatment. These receptors were obtained from a woman aged 40-69 years with stage II lung adenocarcinoma.

The chain carries TRBV13 and TRBJ2-3; no clear D. V was clipped by 7 bases and J by 2 bases, with 13 bases between them. The CDR3 contains 14 residues. Germline V gives CDR1 PRHDT, CDR2 FYEKMQ (reference sequence). DNA of the CDR3: TGTGCCAGCAAACCATCGGGCCTCACAGATACGCAGTATTTT. Protein sequence: CASKPSGLTDTQYF.

V gene TRBV2 combines with J gene TRBJ2-5; a possible D gene is TRBD1 (6 bases). CDR1 and CDR2 from the germline V gene are SNHLY and FYNNEI. V was clipped by 6 bases and J by 7 bases, with 9 bases between them. The CDR3 is made up of 11 amino acids. As DNA, the CDR3 is TGTGCCAGCAGCCTAGGGGGGACCCAGTACTTC. Translating gives CASSLGGTQYF.

CDR3 sequence (DNA): TGTGCCAGTAGCAGGAACTCCTATAATTCACCCCTCCACTTT. Translation: CASSRNSYNSPLHF. The chain joins TRBV19 to TRBJ1-6; no clear D. V was cut by 6 bases and J by 0 bases, with 6 bases left in between. From germline, CDR1 is LNHDA and CDR2 SQIVND (reference sequence). This CDR3 has 14 amino acids.

The chain joins TRBV6-1 to TRBJ1-5; TRBD1 aligns across 10 bases. J was trimmed by 7 bases and V by 6 bases; bases with no gene match: 9. The germline V gene has CDR1 MNHNS and CDR2 SASEGT. The CDR3 totals 15 residues. CDR3 nucleotide sequence: TGTGCCAGCAGCTCGGGACAGGGGATACGGCAGCCCCAGCATTTT. Protein: CASSSGQGIRQPQHF.

This clone was recorded once. This chain links TRBV28 with TRBJ1-5; D is unclear. Trimming took off 3 bases at V and 6 bases at J, with 6 bases between the two ends. Germline loops: CDR1 MDHEN, CDR2 SYDVKM. This CDR3 comprises 12 residues. The CDR3: CASSFLSQPQHF. The CDR3 coding sequence is TGTGCCAGCAGTTTCCTATCTCAGCCCCAGCATTTT.

This clone has more than one count but fewer than ten. The chain has TRBV4-2 and TRBJ1-5; D not certain. V lost 4 bases, J lost 1 base, and 23 bases lay in between. The CDR3 consists of 19 residues. CDR1 and CDR2 (germline): LGHNA, YNFKEQ. DNA for the CDR3: TGTGCCAGCAGCCCTTACGTCGAAGGGTGGGGAAAAAGCAATCAGCCCCAGCATTTT. It encodes CASSPYVEGWGKSNQPQHF.

The V call is TRBV9, the J call TRBJ2-1; possible D gene TRBD2, 6 bases. The length of the CDR3 is 15 residues. CDR1 is SGDLS, CDR2 YYNGEE, per germline. Between the trimmed V and J ends, which lost 2 bases and 4 bases, there was a span of 13 bases. The CDR3: CASSVEGIAYNEQFF. Here the CDR3 DNA reads TGTGCCAGCAGCGTGGAGGGCATCGCTTACAATGAGCAGTTCTTC.

The chain combines TRBV7-3 with TRBJ1-2; D call uncertain. The germline V gene encodes CDR1 SGHTA and CDR2 FQGTGA. V was cut by 5 bases and J by 7 bases, with 14 bases left in between. The CDR3 sequence is 13 residues long. DNA for the CDR3: TGTGCCAGCAGCCGGGAGCCTCAACGTGGCTACACCTTC. Amino acids: CASSREPQRGYTF.

The chain carries TRBV19 and TRBJ2-7; D unclear. The CDR3 consists of 14 residues. Between the trimmed V and J ends, which lost 1 base and 0 bases, there was a span of 7 bases. Germline V gene sequence: CDR1 LNHDA, CDR2 SQIVND (reference sequence). The CDR3 nucleotides read TGTGCCAGTAGTATAGCGGCCAGCTCCTACGAGCAGTACTTC. Translated: CASSIAASSYEQYF.

V is TRBV6-1 and J is TRBJ2-1; 8 bases match TRBD2. CDR3 length: 15 amino acids. Germline-derived CDR1 and CDR2 are MNHNS and SASEGT. The V segment lost 3 bases and the J segment 2 bases; nucleotides outside the gene matches: 3. The CDR3 is CASSEIAGPYNEQFF. CDR3 DNA: TGTGCCAGCAGTGAGATAGCGGGGCCCTACAATGAGCAGTTCTTC.

DNA for the CDR3: TGTGCCAGTAGCTCGTCGACAGGGGGTGACTCTGGGGCCAACGTCCTGACTTTC. This codes for CASSSSTGGDSGANVLTF. J is TRBJ2-6 and V is TRBV19; 9 bases line up with TRBD1. The CDR3 is made up of 18 amino acids. With 6 bases clipped from V and 0 bases from J, the junction kept 9 bases outside the gene matches. Germline CDR1 reads LNHDA; CDR2 reads SQIVND (reference sequence). Full variable domain (rest looked up from reference TRBV19 and TRBJ2-6): DGGITQSPKYLFRKEGQNVTLSCEQNLNHDAMYWYRQDPGQGLRLIYYSQIVNDFQKGDIAEGYSVSREKKESFPLTVTSAQKNPTAFYLCASSSSTGGDSGANVLTFGAGSRLTVL.

In DNA, the CDR3 is TGTGCCAGCAGCGCACCCGGGACAGGGTCCCTTCTCACCGGGGAGCTGTTTTTT. Its translation is CASSAPGTGSLLTGELFF. The chain carries TRBV9 and TRBJ2-2; 9 bases map to TRBD1. Per the germline V gene, CDR1 is SGDLS and CDR2 is YYNGEE. The CDR3 covers 18 residues. After removal of 3 bases from V and 4 bases from J, the junction contained 13 bases not matched to a gene.

The chain carries TRBV13 and TRBJ1-6; 8 bases match TRBD1. This CDR3 is built from 14 residues. Germline CDR1 is PRHDT and CDR2 is FYEKMQ (reference sequence). V lost 3 bases, J lost 10 bases, and 5 bases stayed unmatched. The CDR3 here is CASSFRQGRSPLHF. The CDR3 coding sequence is TGTGCCAGCAGCTTTAGACAGGGGCGATCACCCCTCCACTTT.

This sequence joins TRBV2 and TRBJ2-4; 10 bases are shared with TRBD1. This CDR3 is built from 15 residues. Unmatched junction bases numbered 6, after V lost 7 bases and J lost 3 bases. The V gene's germline CDR1 is SNHLY and CDR2 FYNNEI. The CDR3 DNA sequence: TGTGCCAGCAAAGGACAGGGGGTATACAAAAACATTCAGTACTTC. Its protein product is CASKGQGVYKNIQYF.

V gene TRBV7-3 combines with J gene TRBJ2-5, with D possibly matching TRBD1 (5 bases). Germline CDR1 and CDR2: SGHTA and FQGTGA. V shed 5 bases and J shed 1 base, with 8 bases lying between them. The CDR3 loop spans 13 amino acids. CDR3: CASSTQGQETQYF. CDR3 in DNA: TGTGCCAGCAGCACGCAGGGCCAAGAGACCCAGTACTTC.

J is TRBJ1-1 and V is TRBV6-5; D is uncertain. Germline lookup yields CDR1 MNHEY and CDR2 SVGAGI. This CDR3 region has 12 residues. Trimming stripped 2 bases from V and 3 bases from J, with 4 bases between. The CDR3 spells CASSYQDTEAFF. As DNA, the CDR3 is TGTGCCAGCAGTTACCAGGACACTGAAGCTTTCTTT.

The chain has TRBV7-3 and TRBJ2-3; possibly TRBD1 or TRBD2 for D (5 bases each). CDR1 and CDR2 from the germline V gene are SGHTA and FQGTGA. The length of the CDR3 is 16 residues. V lost 2 bases and J 0 bases, leaving 12 bases between the germline ends. Here the CDR3 DNA reads TGTGCCAGCAGCTTAGGGGGTGGCCCTAGCACAGATACGCAGTATTTT. This translates into CASSLGGGPSTDTQYF.

The genes are TRBV6-5 and TRBJ2-7; 7 bases agree with TRBD1. V lost 5 bases and J lost 2; bases outside the gene matches: 6. The length of the CDR3 is 14 residues. In germline, CDR1 is MNHEY, CDR2 SVGAGI. CDR3 in DNA: TGTGCCAGCAGTCCTAGACAGGGAACCTACGAGCAGTACTTC. Amino acids: CASSPRQGTYEQYF.

The rearrangement links TRBV27 to TRBJ2-1; 9 bases line up with TRBD1. Germline loops: CDR1 MNHEY, CDR2 SMNVEV (reference sequence). The CDR3 is made up of 16 amino acids. With V trimmed by 3 bases and J by 8 bases, 11 bases remained unmatched. The CDR3 loop reads CASSFLTGGGVDEQFF. The CDR3 region has the DNA TGTGCCAGCAGTTTCCTAACAGGGGGCGGTGTAGATGAGCAGTTCTTC.

CDR3 in amino acids: CASSESRAYSNQPQHF. The CDR3 DNA reads as TGTGCCAGCAGTGAGAGCAGGGCTTATAGCAATCAGCCCCAGCATTTT. J is TRBJ1-5 and V is TRBV2; TRBD1 is a possible D gene (5 bases). Germline assignment: CDR1 SNHLY and CDR2 FYNNEI. There are 16 residues in the CDR3. Deletions cut 3 bases from V and 0 bases from J, with 12 bases between.

The chain combines TRBV19 with TRBJ1-4; no definite D call. The CDR3 runs 16 residues. Germline loops: CDR1 LNHDA, CDR2 SQIVND (reference sequence). Trimming removed 7 bases at V and 8 bases at J, with 23 bases between. This CDR3 is CASTHYRTAEREKLFF. CDR3 DNA: TGTGCCAGTACCCACTATCGGACCGCAGAGAGAGAAAAACTGTTTTTT.

CDR3 in DNA: TGTGCCAGCAGTTTAAATCAGGGTCAGCCCCAGCATTTT. Translating it yields CASSLNQGQPQHF. This chain links TRBV28 with TRBJ1-5, with D possibly being TRBD1 (5 bases). V gave up 2 bases and J gave up 6 bases, with 8 bases separating them. Germline CDR1 reads MDHEN; CDR2 reads SYDVKM. This CDR3 has 13 residues.

The chain joins TRBV27 to TRBJ2-6; D is undetermined. Germline CDR1 is MNHEY and CDR2 is SMNVEV (reference sequence). This CDR3 is 15 amino acids long. V lost 2 bases and J lost 4, with 9 bases in between. DNA for the CDR3: TGTGCCAGCAGTTTAGCAAGGGCCGGGGCCAACGTCCTGACTTTC. This gives the protein CASSLARAGANVLTF. Combining the CDR3 with reference TRBV27 and TRBJ2-6 gives the whole variable domain EAQVTQNPRYLITVTGKKLTVTCSQNMNHEYMSWYRQDPGLGLRQIYYSMNVEVTDKGDVPEGYKVSRKEKRNFPLILESPSPNQTSLYFCASSLARAGANVLTFGAGSRLTVL.